The rows below give T cell receptor beta chains drawn from one sample of a study of early T cells in non-severe SARS-CoV-2 infection. TCRdb re-called the 5' RACE reads with MiXCR, one entry per CDR3 protein. The sample lists tens of thousands of distinct CDR3 sequences; around 12% were seen once. The sequenced sample consisted of whole blood. The source of these receptors is an adult who was a healthcare worker with PCR-confirmed SARS-CoV-2 infection or an uninfected control (not recorded which). Each CDR3 is given with its conserved first and last residue. Fields, in order: V gene, J gene, clone size, D gene, CDR3 DNA, CDR3 protein. The D gene is left open where the match is weak. The size entry is marked missing in some rows and otherwise reads once, few, many or a size class.

>TRBV4-2|TRBJ1-5|NA|NA
TGTGCCAGCAGCCAAGACGTTTGGGGTAGCAATCAGCCCCAGCATTTT
CASSQDVWGSNQPQHF
>TRBV5-1|TRBJ1-2|many|TRBD1
TGCGCCAGCAGCTTGGAGGGACAGGCGGTTGACGGCTACACCTTC
CASSLEGQAVDGYTF
>TRBV14|TRBJ1-2|many|TRBD1
TGTGCCAGCAGCCAAGTGGCCGGGACAGTTTATGGCTACACCTTC
CASSQVAGTVYGYTF
>TRBV30|TRBJ2-4|many|NA
TGTGCCTGGAGTGTAGGGACAATAGCCAAAAACATTCAGTACTTC
CAWSVGTIAKNIQYF
>TRBV7-9|TRBJ1-6|many|NA
TGTGCCAGCAGCTTAAGACAGGACAATTCACCCCTCCACTTT
CASSLRQDNSPLHF
>TRBV9|TRBJ1-6|NA|NA
TGTGCCAGCAGCGTAGAACAGGCTAATTCACCCCTCCACTTT
CASSVEQANSPLHF
>TRBV10-3|TRBJ1-5|many|NA
TGTGCCAGCGAGGATACCGGGGGTCAGCCCCAGCATTTT
CASEDTGGQPQHF
>TRBV7-3|TRBJ2-1|NA|NA
TGTGCCAGCAGCTTATTGGGGACCAACAATGAGCAGTTCTTC
CASSLLGTNNEQFF
>TRBV2|TRBJ1-1|few|NA
TGTGCCAGCAGGCTCCGACAGGCAAACACTGAAGCTTTCTTT
CASRLRQANTEAFF
>TRBV6-5|TRBJ2-2|NA|NA
TGTGCCAGCAGTTACACACGGGCCGGGGAGCTGTTTTTT
CASSYTRAGELFF
>TRBV10-3|TRBJ1-6|few|NA
TGTGCCATCAGTGGTGACAGAGGAATCTCCTATAATTCACCCCTCCACTTT
CAISGDRGISYNSPLHF
>TRBV29-1|TRBJ1-2|many|NA
TGCAGCGCTGGAACGGGGGTATATGGCTACACCTTC
CSAGTGVYGYTF
>TRBV11-2|TRBJ2-3|NA|NA
TGTGCCAGCAGCGACCACGTGGGGGGCAGCACAGATACGCAGTATTTT
CASSDHVGGSTDTQYF
>TRBV29-1|TRBJ1-1|many|NA
TGCAGCGTTGAAGGGGGGCCCAAGGCGGTGAACACTGAAGCTTTCTTT
CSVEGGPKAVNTEAFF
>TRBV3-1|TRBJ1-1|NA|NA
TGTGCCAGCAGCCGTTTGGACGGGACGGAAGCTTTCTTT
CASSRLDGTEAFF
>TRBV7-9|TRBJ2-1|NA|NA
TGTGCCAGCAGCCCTCCCGCGGTTAATGAGCAGTTCTTC
CASSPPAVNEQFF
>TRBV6-1|TRBJ2-3|few|TRBD2
TGTGCCAGCACCGACCCGACTAGCGGTTATACGCAGTATTTT
CASTDPTSGYTQYF
>TRBV6-6|TRBJ2-2|medium-sized|NA
TGTGCCAGCAGTTACCAGACAGGTTGGGCCGGGGAGCTGTTTTTT
CASSYQTGWAGELFF
>TRBV7-9|TRBJ2-1|few|TRBD1
TGTGCCAGCAGCCGTGGACAGGGGAGGCATGAGCAGTTCTTC
CASSRGQGRHEQFF
>TRBV5-3|TRBJ1-6|NA|NA
TGTGCCAGAAGCTTGTCGGGGGTTACCTATAATTCACCCCTCCACTTT
CARSLSGVTYNSPLHF
>TRBV7-6|TRBJ2-1|many|NA
TGTGCCAGCAGCCCAGGGACAACAGGGTTAGGAGAGCAGTTCTTC
CASSPGTTGLGEQFF
>TRBV11-2|TRBJ2-2|many|NA
TGTGCCAGCAGCTTAGTTAGGACCGAGAACACCGGGGAGCTGTTTTTT
CASSLVRTENTGELFF
>TRBV28|TRBJ2-1|NA|TRBD2
TGTGCCAGCAGCGGGACTAGCGGGGGACTTTACAATGAGCAGTTCTTC
CASSGTSGGLYNEQFF
>TRBV10-1|TRBJ1-3|many|NA
TGCGCCAGCAGTGAGTCGACGTCCTGGACAGCGGGAAACACCATATATTTT
CASSESTSWTAGNTIYF
>TRBV28|TRBJ2-5|few|NA
TGTGCCAGCAGTTACGTAATTACTGAGACCCAGTACTTC
CASSYVITETQYF
>TRBV12-3/TRBV12-4|TRBJ2-2|many|NA
TGTGCCAGCAGTTCCCGGACAGAGAACACCGGGGAGCTGTTTTTT
CASSSRTENTGELFF
>TRBV7-2|TRBJ2-7|NA|NA
TGTGCCAGCAGCTTCGCCCCTCTCCGGGACGCCTCCTACGAGCAGTACTTC
CASSFAPLRDASYEQYF
>TRBV3-1|TRBJ2-1|NA|TRBD1
TGTGTCAGCAGCCAAAGGACAGGGGTGGTATACAATGAGCAGTTCTTC
CVSSQRTGVVYNEQFF
>TRBV29-1|TRBJ1-2|NA|NA
TGCAGCGTTGACACAGGGATCTATGGCTACACCTTC
CSVDTGIYGYTF